What follows are 20 T cell receptor beta chains derived from one specimen sequenced in a study of T cell responses to AZD1222 COVID-19 vaccine. This table comes from immunoSEQ multiplex PCR, and its TCRdb copy is limited to in-frame clones, with some not included. Of 150,000 to 200,000 clones listed, around 88% were seen once; the top ten hold around a tenth. Sequenced here: peripheral blood, sampled 28 days after the second AZD1222 dose. The receptor source for this set is an adult who received the AZD1222 COVID-19 vaccine.

In this sample, this clone turned up once. The chain carries TRBV7-3 and TRBJ1-1, with D unresolved. V dropped 4 bases and J dropped 1 base, with 10 bases sitting between them. The CDR3 extends over 14 amino acids. Germline V lookup: CDR1 SGHTA, CDR2 FQGTGA. CDR3 DNA sequence: TGTGCCAGCAGCTCTAGCCCGAGGAACACTGAAGCTTTCTTT. It encodes CASSSSPRNTEAFF.

This clone was seen only once. This chain connects TRBV30 to TRBJ2-4, with 7 nucleotides matching TRBD2. From germline, CDR1 is GTSNPN and CDR2 SVGIG (reference sequence). V dropped 2 bases and J dropped 7; count of bases not matched to a gene: 8. CDR3 size: 14 residues. CDR3 in amino acids: CAWSWGGSGNIQYF. CDR3 DNA sequence: TGTGCCTGGAGTTGGGGGGGATCGGGGAACATTCAGTACTTC.

The chain is built from TRBV28 and TRBJ2-5, with D tentatively TRBD1 (5 bases). V dropped 7 bases and J dropped 5 bases, with 11 bases sitting between them. The CDR3 has 12 residues. CDR1 and CDR2 (germline): MDHEN, SYDVKM. This CDR3 reads CASTGFAETQYF. The CDR3 nucleotides are TGTGCCAGCACAGGGTTTGCGGAGACCCAGTACTTC.

This clone was seen once. The chain combines TRBV18 with TRBJ2-3; 7 nucleotides agree with TRBD2. This CDR3 comprises 15 residues. The V segment lost 4 bases and the J segment 2 bases; nucleotides outside the gene matches: 6. The V gene's germline CDR1 is KGHSH and CDR2 LQKENI. The CDR3 loop reads CASSLREGTTDTQYF. The CDR3, as DNA: TGTGCCAGCTCACTAAGGGAGGGGACCACAGATACGCAGTATTTT.

V gene TRBV12-3 or TRBV12-4 combines with J gene TRBJ2-1, with a possible D match to TRBD2 (5 bases). CDR3 length: 12 residues. The V end lost 6 bases, the J end lost 4 bases, and 7 bases lay between the germline ends. This CDR3 is CASRTGYNEQFF. The CDR3 region has the DNA TGTGCCAGCAGGACGGGGTACAATGAGCAGTTCTTC.

The CDR3 sequence: CASSLALRYEQYF. CDR3 in DNA: TGTGCCAGCAGCTTAGCCCTGCGCTACGAGCAGTACTTC. J is TRBJ2-7 and V is TRBV11-2; D remains ambiguous. Trimming took 1 base from V and 3 from J, leaving 7 bases between them. Germline-derived CDR1 and CDR2 are SGHAT and FQNNGV. The CDR3 is 13 amino acids.

This clone occurred once. CDR3 sequence reads: CASSIGSGGAQEQFF. The CDR3 DNA is TGTGCCAGTAGTATAGGTAGCGGGGGGGCCCAAGAGCAGTTCTTC. J is TRBJ2-1 and V is TRBV19; 11 bases match TRBD2. After removal of 1 base from V and 10 bases from J, the junction contained 6 bases not matched to a gene. Germline-derived CDR1 and CDR2 are LNHDA and SQIVND (reference sequence). This CDR3 has 15 residues. The entire variable domain, with the rest obtained from reference TRBV19 and TRBJ2-1, is as follows: DGGITQSPKYLFRKEGQNVTLSCEQNLNHDAMYWYRQDPGQGLRLIYYSQIVNDFQKGDIAEGYSVSREKKESFPLTVTSAQKNPTAFYLCASSIGSGGAQEQFFGPGTRLTVL.

V usage is TRBV4-3 and J usage is TRBJ1-3; D remains ambiguous. Per the germline V gene, CDR1 is LGHNA and CDR2 is YSLEER. Deletions cut 0 bases from V and 0 bases from J, with 12 bases between. There are 17 residues in the CDR3. The DNA of the CDR3 is TGCGCCAGCAGCCAAGATGTCTACGGAGCCTCTGGAAACACCATATATTTT. This gives the protein CASSQDVYGASGNTIYF.

V and J are TRBV5-5 and TRBJ2-3; D ambiguous. CDR1 SGHKS and CDR2 YYEKEE come from the germline V gene (reference sequence). The germline V and J ends were trimmed by 0 bases and 6 bases, with 5 bases remaining between them. There are 12 residues in the CDR3. CDR3 residues: CASSLVGDTQYF. The CDR3 DNA sequence: TGTGCCAGCAGCTTGGTCGGGGATACGCAGTATTTT.

This rearrangement joins TRBV4-2 to TRBJ2-3; 7 bases align to TRBD2. Looked up from germline, CDR1 is LGHNA and CDR2 is YNFKEQ. There are 14 residues in the CDR3. J gave up 3 bases and V 3 bases, and 3 bases lay outside the gene matches. CDR3 residues: CASSQGGSTDTQYF. The CDR3, as DNA: TGTGCCAGCAGCCAGGGGGGGAGTACAGATACGCAGTATTTT.

The genes are TRBV5-1 and TRBJ1-6, with D possibly matching TRBD1 (6 bases). The germline V gene encodes CDR1 SGHRS and CDR2 YFSETQ. Trimming took off 4 bases at V and 10 bases at J, with 15 bases between the two ends. The CDR3 runs 14 residues. In DNA form, the CDR3 reads TGCGCCAGCAGCAGAGAACAGGGAGAATCACCCCTCCACTTT. Translated, it gives CASSREQGESPLHF.

V is TRBV28 and J is TRBJ1-2, with TRBD1 as a possible D gene (6 bases). Trimming left V 6 bases short and J 2 bases short, with 19 bases between. The V gene's germline CDR1 is MDHEN and CDR2 SYDVKM. The CDR3 is 16 residues long. The CDR3 reads CASRQTAGRGNYGYTF. DNA of the CDR3: TGTGCCAGCAGACAGACCGCCGGCAGGGGCAACTATGGCTACACCTTC.

The chain recombines TRBV21-1 with TRBJ2-7; TRBD1, as called in the table, went unchecked against the DNA. TRBV21-1 is recorded as a pseudogene. The CDR3 runs 17 residues. CDR3 residues: CASSSAGDSYHSYEQYF. The CDR3 nucleotides are TGTGCCAGCAGCTCGGCCGGAGACAGCTACCACTCCTACGAGCAGTACTTC.

This clone was counted a few times. The chain recombines TRBV6-5 with TRBJ1-4; 9 bases are shared with TRBD1. This CDR3 contains 14 residues. Trimming took 4 bases from V and 7 from J; bases not matched to a gene: 4. Germline CDR1 is MNHEY and CDR2 is SVGAGI. The CDR3, as DNA: TGTGCCAGCAGTTCCACGGACAGGGGTGAAAAACTGTTTTTT. Its protein is CASSSTDRGEKLFF.

The V and J genes are TRBV19 and TRBJ1-2; 9 positions agree with TRBD1. With 2 bases clipped from V and 7 bases from J, the junction kept 5 bases outside the gene matches. Germline V CDR1 and CDR2: LNHDA, SQIVND (reference sequence). This CDR3 is built from 14 residues. CDR3 residues: CASSIRDREAGYTF. CDR3 coding DNA: TGTGCCAGTAGTATACGGGACAGGGAGGCTGGCTACACCTTC.

The chain recombines TRBV6-5 with TRBJ1-5; 8 nucleotides match TRBD1. Unmatched junction bases numbered 4, after V lost 4 bases and J lost 2 bases. CDR1 is MNHEY and CDR2 is SVGAGI in the germline V gene. The CDR3 has 15 residues. The CDR3 loop reads CASSLGQGGNQPQHF. DNA for the CDR3: TGTGCCAGCAGTTTAGGACAGGGCGGCAATCAGCCCCAGCATTTT.

The chain has TRBV5-1 and TRBJ2-2, with 9 bases lining up with TRBD1. V shed 7 bases, J shed 5 bases, and the junction held 6 bases outside the gene matches. Germline lookup yields CDR1 SGHRS and CDR2 YFSETQ. The length of the CDR3 is 14 residues. CDR3 in amino acids: CASGGQGGTGELFF. The CDR3 nucleotides are TGCGCCAGCGGGGGACAGGGAGGTACCGGGGAGCTGTTTTTT.

The V call is TRBV15, the J call TRBJ2-7; D is unclear. Germline CDR1 and CDR2: LNHNV and YYDKDF (reference sequence). The germline V and J ends were trimmed by 8 bases and 4 bases, with 12 bases remaining between them. This CDR3 is 12 amino acids long. CDR3 protein: CATGRAGYEQYF. In DNA, the CDR3 is TGTGCCACCGGACGAGCTGGGTACGAGCAGTACTTC.

This chain connects TRBV27 to TRBJ1-6; tentatively, D is TRBD1 (5 bases). Germline CDR1 is MNHEY and CDR2 is SMNVEV (reference sequence). The CDR3 covers 16 residues. Trimming took 2 bases from V and 9 from J, leaving 17 bases between them. The CDR3 DNA follows: TGTGCCAGCAGTTTAGAAATTGGTCCGGGGACTTCACCCCTCCACTTT. It translates to CASSLEIGPGTSPLHF.

This clone has only one observation. Within the sample, other DNA sequences also encode this same CDR3. The rearrangement uses TRBV12-3 or TRBV12-4 and TRBJ2-7, with D perhaps TRBD1 or TRBD2 (6 bases each). The CDR3 extends over 12 amino acids. With 5 bases removed from V and 2 bases from J, the gap between germline ends came to 7 bases. CDR3 sequence reads: CASSRGPYEQYF. The DNA of the CDR3 is TGTGCCAGCAGTCGGGGGCCCTACGAGCAGTACTTC.